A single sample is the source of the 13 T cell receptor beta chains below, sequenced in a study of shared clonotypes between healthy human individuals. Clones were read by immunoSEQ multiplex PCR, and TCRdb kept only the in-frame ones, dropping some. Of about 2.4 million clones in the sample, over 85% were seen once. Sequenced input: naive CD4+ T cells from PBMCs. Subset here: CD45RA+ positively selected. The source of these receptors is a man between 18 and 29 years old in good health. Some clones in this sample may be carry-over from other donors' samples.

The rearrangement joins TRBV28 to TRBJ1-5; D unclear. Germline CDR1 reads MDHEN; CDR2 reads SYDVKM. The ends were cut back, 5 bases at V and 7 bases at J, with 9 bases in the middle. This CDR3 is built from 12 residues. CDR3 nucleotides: TGTGCCAGCAGTCGCGTATCGCAGCCCCAGCATTTT. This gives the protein CASSRVSQPQHF. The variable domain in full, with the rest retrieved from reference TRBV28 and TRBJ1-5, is DVKVTQSSRYLVKRTGEKVFLECVQDMDHENMFWYRQDPGLGLRLIYFSYDVKMKEKGDIPEGYSVSREKKERFSLILESASTNQTSMYLCASSRVSQPQHFGDGTRLSIL.

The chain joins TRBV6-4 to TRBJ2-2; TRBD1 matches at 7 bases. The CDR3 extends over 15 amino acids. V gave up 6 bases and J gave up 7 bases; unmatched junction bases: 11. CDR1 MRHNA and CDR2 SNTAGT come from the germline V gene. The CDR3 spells CASSQFSTGSGELFF. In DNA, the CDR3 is TGTGCCAGCAGCCAATTCTCGACAGGGAGCGGGGAGCTGTTTTTT.

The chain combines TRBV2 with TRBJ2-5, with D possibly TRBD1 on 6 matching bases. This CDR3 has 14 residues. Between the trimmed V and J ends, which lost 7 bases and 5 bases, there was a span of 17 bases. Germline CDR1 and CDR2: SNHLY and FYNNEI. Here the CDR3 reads CASTPPGHRETQYF. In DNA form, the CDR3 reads TGTGCCAGCACTCCCCCGGGACACCGGGAGACCCAGTACTTC.

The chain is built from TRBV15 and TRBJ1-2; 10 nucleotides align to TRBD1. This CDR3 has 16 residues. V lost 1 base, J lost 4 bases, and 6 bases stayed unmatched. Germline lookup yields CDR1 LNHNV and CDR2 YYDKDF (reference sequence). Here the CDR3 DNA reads TGTGCCACCAGCAGAGGGGTGGACAGGGGGACCTATGGCTACACCTTC. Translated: CATSRGVDRGTYGYTF.

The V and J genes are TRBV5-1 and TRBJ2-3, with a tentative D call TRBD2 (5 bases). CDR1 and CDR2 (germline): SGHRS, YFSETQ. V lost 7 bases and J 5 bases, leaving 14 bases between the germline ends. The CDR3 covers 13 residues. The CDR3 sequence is CASEGSEGDTQYF. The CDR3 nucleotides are TGCGCCAGCGAGGGTAGCGAAGGAGATACGCAGTATTTT. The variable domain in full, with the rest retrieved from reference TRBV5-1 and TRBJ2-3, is KAGVTQTPRYLIKTRGQQVTLSCSPISGHRSVSWYQQTPGQGLQFLFEYFSETQRNKGNFPGRFSGRQFSNSRSEMNVSTLELGDSALYLCASEGSEGDTQYFGPGTRLTVL.

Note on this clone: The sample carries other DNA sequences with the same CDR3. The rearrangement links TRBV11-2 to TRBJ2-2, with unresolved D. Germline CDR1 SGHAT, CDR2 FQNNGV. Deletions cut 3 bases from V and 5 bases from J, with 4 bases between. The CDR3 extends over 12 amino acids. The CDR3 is CASSLGTGELFF. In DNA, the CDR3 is TGTGCCAGCAGCTTGGGGACCGGGGAGCTGTTTTTT.

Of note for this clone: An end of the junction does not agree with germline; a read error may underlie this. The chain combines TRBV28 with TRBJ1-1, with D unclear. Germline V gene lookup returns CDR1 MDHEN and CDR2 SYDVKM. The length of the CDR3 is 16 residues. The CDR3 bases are TGTGCCAGCAGTTTCCCCGCGGGCAGTTTCCGAACTGGAGCTTTCTTT. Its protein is CASSFPAGSFRTGAFF.

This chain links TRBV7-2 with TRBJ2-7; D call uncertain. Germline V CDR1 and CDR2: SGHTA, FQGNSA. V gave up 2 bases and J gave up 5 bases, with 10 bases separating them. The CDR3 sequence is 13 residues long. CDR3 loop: CASSLLLTHEQYF. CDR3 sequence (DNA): TGTGCCAGCAGCTTACTCCTAACCCACGAGCAGTACTTC. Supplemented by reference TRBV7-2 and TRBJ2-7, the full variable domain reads GAGVSQSPSNKVTEKGKDVELRCDPISGHTALYWYRQSLGQGLEFLIYFQGNSAPDKSGLPSDRFSAERTGGSVSTLTIQRTQQEDSAVYLCASSLLLTHEQYFGPGTRLTVT.

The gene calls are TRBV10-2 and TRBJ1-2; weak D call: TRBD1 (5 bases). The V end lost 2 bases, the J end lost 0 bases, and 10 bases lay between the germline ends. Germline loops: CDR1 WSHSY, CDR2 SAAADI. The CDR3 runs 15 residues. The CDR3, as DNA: TGCGCCAGCAGTGAGCCCGGGGGAACTAACTATGGCTACACCTTC. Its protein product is CASSEPGGTNYGYTF.

CDR3 residues: CASSLILGQGMKNEQFF. The DNA of the CDR3 is TGTGCCAGCAGTTTAATTTTAGGTCAGGGGATGAAGAATGAGCAGTTCTTC. V gene TRBV27 combines with J gene TRBJ2-1; D possibly corresponds to TRBD1 (6 bases). The CDR3 is 17 amino acids. Per germline, CDR1 MNHEY and CDR2 SMNVEV (reference sequence). V lost 2 bases to trimming and J lost 7 bases, with 21 bases between them.

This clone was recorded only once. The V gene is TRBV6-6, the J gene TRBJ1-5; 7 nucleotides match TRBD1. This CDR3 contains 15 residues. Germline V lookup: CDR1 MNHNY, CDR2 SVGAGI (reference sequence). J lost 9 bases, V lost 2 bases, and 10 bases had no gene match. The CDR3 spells CASSYPTGTDRPQHF. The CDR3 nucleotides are TGTGCCAGCAGTTACCCAACGGGGACAGACCGGCCCCAGCATTTT.

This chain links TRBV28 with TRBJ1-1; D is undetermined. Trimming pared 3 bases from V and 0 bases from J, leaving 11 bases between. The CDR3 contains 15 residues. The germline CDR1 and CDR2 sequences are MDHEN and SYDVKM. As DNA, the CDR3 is TGTGCCAGCAGTTTGGGCCGGGGATTGAACACTGAAGCTTTCTTT. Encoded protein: CASSLGRGLNTEAFF.

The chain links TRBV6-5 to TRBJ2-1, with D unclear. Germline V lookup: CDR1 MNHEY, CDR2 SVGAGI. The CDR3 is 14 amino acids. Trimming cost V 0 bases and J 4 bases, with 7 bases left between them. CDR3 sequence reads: CASSYSLEYNEQFF. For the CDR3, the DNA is TGTGCCAGCAGTTACTCATTGGAGTACAATGAGCAGTTCTTC.